These 26 T cell receptor beta chains were sequenced from one sample in a study of T cell repertoires in cytomegalovirus infection. TCRdb used MiXCR to reprocess the reads, holding one entry per CDR3 protein. The sample yields about 200,000 distinct CDR3 sequences, more than 9% seen once. The sequenced material came from PBMCs. Receptors were obtained from a human donor in good health (CMV status not recorded). Some clones in this sample may be carry-over from other donors' samples.

This clonotype appeared a few times. V and J are TRBV5-4 and TRBJ2-3; D is uncertain. The germline gives CDR1 SGHNT, CDR2 YYREEE (reference sequence). Trimming removed 3 bases from V and 0 bases from J, with 8 bases in between. The CDR3 runs to 14 residues. CDR3 nucleotides: TGTGCCAGCAGCTCGATGGACAGCACAGATACGCAGTATTTT. Translation: CASSSMDSTDTQYF.

This clonotype was counted many times. The CDR3 reads CASSLVRELFF. The CDR3 DNA reads TGTGCCAGCAGCTTGGTTCGGGAGCTGTTTTTT. This chain links TRBV5-4 with TRBJ2-2; D ambiguous. Germline CDR1 SGHNT, CDR2 YYREEE (reference sequence). The CDR3 runs to 11 residues. The ends were cut back, 0 bases at V and 9 bases at J, with 3 bases in the middle.

This clonotype was picked up many times. The chain has TRBV7-2 and TRBJ2-7; a weak D match, TRBD1 (6 bases). V was clipped by 5 bases and J by 3 bases, with 14 bases between them. The CDR3 extends over 14 amino acids. The germline V gene encodes CDR1 SGHTA and CDR2 FQGNSA. The chain's CDR3 is CASSRQGGYYEQYF. CDR3 nucleotides: TGTGCCAGCAGCCGACAAGGGGGATACTACGAGCAGTACTTC.

There are a few counts of this clonotype. The junction departs from germline at one end; a sequencing error may be responsible. The CDR3 loop is CANSLDRADNQPQHF. CDR3 in DNA: TGTGCCAACAGCTTAGATAGGGCCGATAATCAGCCCCAGCATTTT. The chain employs TRBV7-2 and TRBJ1-5; D unclear. CDR3 size: 15 residues. Germline V CDR1 and CDR2: SGHTA, FQGNSA.

This clonotype was seen ten or more times. The J gene is TRBJ2-4, the V gene TRBV12-3 or TRBV12-4; no clear D gene. The length of the CDR3 is 15 residues. The V and J ends lost 3 bases and 8 bases respectively, with 17 bases between them. The CDR3 coding sequence is TGTGCCAGCAGTTTTAGGGCTCCAAGTCGGGACATTCAGTACTTC. Translating gives CASSFRAPSRDIQYF.

The rearrangement links TRBV7-4 to TRBJ1-4; 7 bases match TRBD1. The trim removed 3 bases at V and 3 bases at J, leaving 4 bases unmatched. Germline-derived CDR1 and CDR2 are SGHVT and SQSDAQ. The CDR3 extends over 15 amino acids. The DNA of the CDR3 is TGTGCCAGCAGCTTTGGACAGGAGTCTAATGAAAAACTGTTTTTT. This translates into CASSFGQESNEKLFF.

This clonotype showed up just a few times. The CDR3 nucleotides are TGCAGTGCTAGTAATAGGAGGGGGGCGGCTGAAGCTTTCTTT. Its protein is CSASNRRGAAEAFF. The V gene is TRBV20-1, the J gene TRBJ1-1; D is perhaps TRBD1 (6 bases). The CDR3 runs 14 residues. V lost 3 bases and J 6 bases, leaving 17 bases between the germline ends. Germline CDR1 and CDR2: DFQATT and SNEGSKA (reference sequence).

The V call is TRBV28, the J call TRBJ2-5; 10 bases fit TRBD2. The CDR3 spans 18 residues. The trim removed 5 bases at V and 1 base at J, leaving 13 bases unmatched. Germline V lookup: CDR1 MDHEN, CDR2 SYDVKM. DNA of the CDR3: TGTGCCAGCAGTACATCGTGGGGTAGCGGGGGGCTCCAAGAGACCCAGTACTTC. This encodes CASSTSWGSGGLQETQYF.

Many counts were recorded for this clonotype. V gene TRBV5-4 combines with J gene TRBJ1-6; no definite D call. Germline V lookup: CDR1 SGHNT, CDR2 YYREEE (reference sequence). This CDR3 comprises 13 residues. Deletions cut 1 base from V and 7 bases from J, with 6 bases between. CDR3 in amino acids: CASSLNWNSPLHF. The CDR3 coding sequence is TGTGCCAGCAGCTTGAATTGGAATTCACCCCTCCACTTT.

This clonotype was counted many times. The chain combines TRBV7-2 with TRBJ1-3; D remains ambiguous. V was pared by 8 bases and J by 0 bases, with 8 bases between. CDR3 length: 13 amino acids. Germline CDR1 reads SGHTA; CDR2 reads FQGNSA. The CDR3 region is CASGLTSGNTIYF. The CDR3 nucleotides are TGTGCCAGCGGCCTCACCTCTGGAAACACCATATATTTT.

This rearrangement joins TRBV28 to TRBJ1-1; D gene uncertain. CDR1 and CDR2 from the germline V gene are MDHEN and SYDVKM. There are 14 residues in the CDR3. Trimming removed 1 base at V and 4 bases at J, with 10 bases between. The CDR3 sequence is CASSLYMALTEAFF. CDR3 sequence (DNA): TGTGCCAGCAGTTTATATATGGCCCTCACTGAAGCTTTCTTT.

The chain combines TRBV10-3 with TRBJ1-2; D is perhaps TRBD1 (5 bases). The germline V gene encodes CDR1 ENHRY and CDR2 SYGVKD. V was pared by 2 bases and J by 4 bases, with 20 bases between. The CDR3 length is 17 residues. This CDR3 is CAISEGGRTSSIYGYTF. Here the CDR3 DNA reads TGTGCCATCAGTGAGGGGGGGAGGACATCTTCTATCTATGGCTACACCTTC.

This clonotype came up many times. This chain links TRBV14 with TRBJ1-5, with a weak D call TRBD1 (5 bases). The CDR3 contains 16 residues. CDR1 SGHDN and CDR2 FVKESK come from the germline V gene. V was clipped by 5 bases and J by 4 bases, with 18 bases between them. CDR3 bases: TGTGCCAGCAGCACACGTCAGGGAGCGTTAAATCAGCCCCAGCATTTT. Translating it yields CASSTRQGALNQPQHF.

This clonotype has ten or more counts. CDR3 region: CASSEGKSTGELFF. CDR3 bases: TGTGCCAGCAGTGAAGGAAAGTCAACCGGGGAGCTGTTTTTT. The chain has TRBV6-1 and TRBJ2-2; D remains unclear. V lost 1 base and J lost 5, with 8 bases in between. The length of the CDR3 is 14 residues. CDR1 and CDR2 (germline): MNHNS, SASEGT.

This clonotype was counted at least ten times. The genes are TRBV7-2 and TRBJ2-1, with a tentative D call TRBD2 (5 bases). In germline, CDR1 is SGHTA, CDR2 FQGNSA. The V and J ends lost 0 bases and 12 bases respectively, with 12 bases between them. The CDR3 is made up of 13 amino acids. The CDR3 is CASSLARVPGQFF. CDR3 nucleotides: TGTGCCAGCAGCTTAGCGCGGGTGCCGGGGCAGTTCTTC.

This clonotype was counted only a few times. The chain combines TRBV23-1 with TRBJ2-3; maybe TRBD1 (7 bases). TRBV23-1 is labeled an ORF, and its function is uncertain. CDR3 length equals 15 residues. Trimming removed 8 bases from V and 4 bases from J, with 19 bases in between. The CDR3 coding sequence is TGCGCCAGCGACCCCCAGGGGGGAGGCGCAGATACGCAGTATTTT. It translates to CASDPQGGGADTQYF.

This clonotype has only a few counts. The chain uses TRBV5-5 and TRBJ2-5; TRBD1 matches at 9 bases. The length of the CDR3 is 17 residues. Germline V gene data show CDR1 as SGHKS and CDR2 as YYEKEE (reference sequence). J gave up 4 bases and V 4 bases, and 14 bases lay outside the gene matches. The CDR3 DNA follows: TGTGCCAGCAGCCCCAACCCCGGGACAGGGTTTGGAGAGACCCAGTACTTC. The encoded protein is CASSPNPGTGFGETQYF.

This clonotype was counted many times. The chain joins TRBV28 to TRBJ2-7, with no clear D. Germline CDR1 reads MDHEN; CDR2 reads SYDVKM. This CDR3 has 14 residues. Trimming removed 6 bases at V and 5 bases at J, with 17 bases between. The chain's CDR3 is CASRVEFLTDEQYF. CDR3 DNA: TGTGCCAGCAGGGTGGAATTCCTGACCGACGAGCAGTACTTC.

The sample holds a few counts of this clonotype. The chain employs TRBV11-3 and TRBJ2-1; no definite D call. There are 11 residues in the CDR3. The germline V gene has CDR1 SGHNT and CDR2 YENEEA. V was trimmed by 1 base and J by 10 bases, leaving 5 bases between them. CDR3: CASSLGEEQFF. Written as DNA, the CDR3 is TGTGCCAGCAGCTTAGGCGAAGAGCAGTTCTTC.

There are many counts of this clonotype. This rearrangement joins TRBV7-2 to TRBJ2-5, with a weak D call TRBD1 (5 bases). In germline, CDR1 is SGHTA, CDR2 FQGNSA. Trimming stripped 3 bases from V and 2 bases from J, with 13 bases between. The CDR3 runs 15 residues. The CDR3 sequence is CASSFLRGYQETQYF. The CDR3 nucleotides are TGTGCCAGCAGCTTCCTAAGGGGCTATCAAGAGACCCAGTACTTC.

The rearrangement uses TRBV12-3 or TRBV12-4 and TRBJ1-1; D not resolved. V shed 5 bases and J shed 3 bases, with 7 bases lying between them. CDR3 length: 12 amino acids. DNA of the CDR3: TGTGCCAGCAGTCAAGGGTACACTGAAGCTTTCTTT. This translates into CASSQGYTEAFF.

This clonotype was counted ten times or more. The chain links TRBV7-3 to TRBJ2-1, with TRBD2 identical over 7 bases. Germline loops: CDR1 SGHTA, CDR2 FQGTGA. The J segment lost 9 bases and the V segment lost 2 bases, leaving 10 bases of the junction unmatched. The CDR3 contains 15 residues. CDR3 protein: CASSLVGGGHAEQFF. The CDR3 DNA reads TGTGCCAGCAGCTTAGTGGGGGGGGGTCATGCTGAGCAGTTCTTC.

V usage is TRBV15 and J usage is TRBJ2-2; D gene unclear. V was clipped by 5 bases and J by 5 bases, with 12 bases between them. CDR1 is LNHNV, CDR2 YYDKDF, per germline (reference sequence). The CDR3 consists of 14 residues. This CDR3 reads CATSSSAATGELFF. CDR3 nucleotides: TGTGCCACCAGCTCGTCGGCCGCGACCGGGGAGCTGTTTTTT.

This clonotype has a count of ten or more. For the CDR3, the DNA is TGTGCCAGCAGCTCCGACAGGGCCGGAAACACCATATATTTT. As protein: CASSSDRAGNTIYF. The V call is TRBV7-2, the J call TRBJ1-3, with TRBD1 matching 7 bases. V shed 4 bases and J 4 bases; nucleotides not matched to a gene: 4. Germline assignment: CDR1 SGHTA and CDR2 FQGNSA. The CDR3 covers 14 residues.

In its sample, this clonotype was seen many times. This chain connects TRBV7-2 to TRBJ2-5, with TRBD1 matching 7 bases. Per germline, CDR1 SGHTA and CDR2 FQGNSA. The J segment lost 5 bases and the V segment lost 5 bases, leaving 8 bases of the junction unmatched. The CDR3 is 14 residues long. This CDR3 reads CASSLRTGDETQYF. The CDR3 region has the DNA TGTGCCAGCAGCCTAAGAACAGGGGACGAGACCCAGTACTTC.

This clonotype came up many times. The DNA for the CDR3 is TGTGCCAGCAGCTTAAAAGGGAAGACCCAGTACTTC. Protein sequence: CASSLKGKTQYF. The chain links TRBV7-2 to TRBJ2-5; D is ambiguous. V lost 2 bases, J lost 6 bases, and 7 bases lay in between. Germline CDR1 reads SGHTA; CDR2 reads FQGNSA. The CDR3 length is 12 residues. Combining the CDR3 with reference TRBV7-2 and TRBJ2-5 gives the whole variable domain GAGVSQSPSNKVTEKGKDVELRCDPISGHTALYWYRQSLGQGLEFLIYFQGNSAPDKSGLPSDRFSAERTGGSVSTLTIQRTQQEDSAVYLCASSLKGKTQYFGPGTRLLVL.